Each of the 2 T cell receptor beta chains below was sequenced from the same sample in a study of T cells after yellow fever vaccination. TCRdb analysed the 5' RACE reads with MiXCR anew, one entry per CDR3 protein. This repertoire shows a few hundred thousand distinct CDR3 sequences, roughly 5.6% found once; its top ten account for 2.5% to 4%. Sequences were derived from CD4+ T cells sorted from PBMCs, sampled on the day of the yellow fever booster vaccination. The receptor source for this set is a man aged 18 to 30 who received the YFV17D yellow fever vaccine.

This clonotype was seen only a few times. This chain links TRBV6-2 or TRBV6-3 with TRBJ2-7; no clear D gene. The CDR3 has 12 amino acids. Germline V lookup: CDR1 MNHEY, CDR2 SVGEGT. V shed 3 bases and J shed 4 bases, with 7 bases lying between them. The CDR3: CASSYPGYEQYF. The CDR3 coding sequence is TGTGCCAGCAGTTATCCAGGTTACGAGCAGTACTTC.

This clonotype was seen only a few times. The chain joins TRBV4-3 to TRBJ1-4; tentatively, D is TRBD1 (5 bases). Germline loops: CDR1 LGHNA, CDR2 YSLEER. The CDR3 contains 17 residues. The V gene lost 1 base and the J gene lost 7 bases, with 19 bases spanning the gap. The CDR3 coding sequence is TGCGCCAGCAGCCAAGGAGTACGGGCGCAGGGTAGTGAAAAACTGTTTTTT. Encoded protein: CASSQGVRAQGSEKLFF.